Presented here are 27 T cell receptor beta chains from one specimen sequenced in a study of response to subunit inactivated influenza vaccine. TCRdb passed the RT-PCR reads through MiXCR, listing each CDR3 protein once. Of hundreds of thousands of distinct CDR3 sequences listed, roughly 20% are singletons. The material was PBMCs from blood, obtained 4 to 6 days after vaccination. These receptors were collected from a man aged 50 to 59 who received an inactivated influenza vaccine.

The chain is built from TRBV28 and TRBJ2-7; D is possibly TRBD2 (6 bases). Germline loops: CDR1 MDHEN, CDR2 SYDVKM. Trimming took 5 bases from V and 0 from J, leaving 11 bases between them. The CDR3 has 14 residues. The CDR3 loop reads CASSELGLSYEQYF. CDR3 DNA: TGTGCCAGCAGTGAATTGGGACTCTCCTACGAGCAGTACTTC.

This rearrangement joins TRBV4-2 to TRBJ1-1; D is undetermined. This CDR3 has 15 amino acids. The germline V gene has CDR1 LGHNA and CDR2 YNFKEQ. Trimming pared 0 bases from V and 2 bases from J, leaving 10 bases between. CDR3 bases: TGTGCCAGCAGCCAAGATTCGCGGGGAAACACTGAAGCTTTCTTT. Translating gives CASSQDSRGNTEAFF.

This clonotype was seen just once. This chain connects TRBV7-9 to TRBJ2-1; D gene unclear. The V end was cut by 6 bases, the J end by 10 bases, with 10 bases between. This CDR3 comprises 11 residues. Germline V gives CDR1 SEHNR, CDR2 FQNEAQ (reference sequence). The CDR3 DNA reads as TGTGCCAGCAGTACCCGGCTCGAGCAGTTCTTC. Protein: CASSTRLEQFF.

This clonotype was picked up a small number of times. The chain couples TRBV20-1 to TRBJ2-4, with 9 bases aligning to TRBD2. Germline V gene lookup returns CDR1 DFQATT and CDR2 SNEGSKA (reference sequence). CDR3 length: 15 residues. With V trimmed by 3 bases and J by 0 bases, 3 bases remained unmatched. The CDR3 protein is CSARAGGPAKNIQYF. The CDR3 DNA reads TGCAGTGCTAGGGCGGGAGGGCCAGCCAAAAACATTCAGTACTTC.

The chain has TRBV5-1 and TRBJ2-3; 11 bases line up with TRBD2. Trimming cost V 4 bases and J 4 bases; bases outside gene matches: 8. CDR3 length: 16 residues. Germline V gives CDR1 SGHRS, CDR2 YFSETQ. CDR3 sequence reads: CASSRSSGGGADTQYF. In DNA form, the CDR3 reads TGCGCCAGCAGCCGAAGTAGCGGGGGGGGCGCAGATACGCAGTATTTT.

The rearrangement joins TRBV10-2 to TRBJ2-7; TRBD1 matches 9 bases. From germline, CDR1 is WSHSY and CDR2 SAAADI. CDR3 length: 15 amino acids. The junction had 11 bases not matched to a gene; V was cut back by 5 bases and J by 6 bases. The CDR3 coding sequence is TGCGCCAGCAGTAATAAGGGACAGGGATTCCGCGAGCAGTACTTC. This encodes CASSNKGQGFREQYF.

The table lists this clonotype with a few counts. J is TRBJ2-1 and V is TRBV3-1, with 10 bases fitting TRBD2. The CDR3 is 17 residues long. The germline V gene encodes CDR1 LGHDT and CDR2 YNNKEL (reference sequence). V lost 1 base to trimming and J lost 5 bases; unmatched junction nucleotides: 8. CDR3 protein: CASSQGREGLADNEQFF. CDR3 nucleotide sequence: TGTGCCAGCAGCCAAGGCAGGGAAGGACTAGCGGACAATGAGCAGTTCTTC.

The chain couples TRBV6-2 or TRBV6-3 to TRBJ2-2; D is unresolved. This CDR3 contains 12 residues. V was clipped by 0 bases and J by 8 bases, with 4 bases between them. Germline V gene lookup returns CDR1 MNHEY and CDR2 SVGEGT. The CDR3 DNA is TGTGCCAGCAGTTACTCTATGGGGGAGCTGTTTTTT. Amino acids: CASSYSMGELFF.

This clonotype was seen only once. This chain joins TRBV6-1 and TRBJ2-7; a weak D match, TRBD2 (6 bases). V shed 4 bases and J shed 2 bases, with 12 bases lying between them. The CDR3 is made up of 14 amino acids. Per germline, CDR1 MNHNS and CDR2 SASEGT. In nucleotides, the CDR3 is TGTGCCAGCAGTGCGGGGAGGTCCCCCTACGAGCAGTACTTC. Its protein product is CASSAGRSPYEQYF.

This clonotype has a handful of counts. This chain uses TRBV10-3 with TRBJ2-5; perhaps D is TRBD1 or TRBD2 (5 bases each). The length of the CDR3 is 14 residues. Germline V lookup: CDR1 ENHRY, CDR2 SYGVKD. The V end was cut by 2 bases, the J end by 5 bases, with 12 bases between. The CDR3 here is CAISEGLNRETQYF. CDR3 nucleotide sequence: TGTGCCATCAGTGAGGGACTCAACAGGGAGACCCAGTACTTC.

As concerns this clonotype: A much bigger clone sits one base away, suggesting this may be a read error. The gene calls are TRBV20-1 and TRBJ2-2; no reliable D call. This CDR3 comprises 13 residues. Germline values: CDR1 DFQATT, CDR2 SNEGSKA (reference sequence). The CDR3 is CSASGSNTVELFF. CDR3 coding DNA: TGCAGTGCTAGCGGATCGAACACCGTGGAGCTGTTTTTT.

This clonotype was seen at least ten times. The chain couples TRBV18 to TRBJ2-7; 9 nucleotides align to TRBD2. V dropped 1 base and J dropped 5; count of bases not matched to a gene: 3. CDR3 size: 14 residues. CDR1 is KGHSH, CDR2 LQKENI, per germline. CDR3 protein: CASSPRREGHEQYF. The CDR3 region has the DNA TGTGCCAGCTCACCACGGCGGGAGGGCCACGAGCAGTACTTC.

V is TRBV7-9 and J is TRBJ2-1; TRBD2 aligns across 8 bases. The V gene's germline CDR1 is SEHNR and CDR2 FQNEAQ (reference sequence). The CDR3 runs 16 residues. V lost 5 bases to trimming and J lost 5 bases; unmatched junction nucleotides: 11. The CDR3 region has the DNA TGTGCCAGCAGCCCCCCGGGACTAGTAACCCACAATGAGCAGTTCTTC. Protein: CASSPPGLVTHNEQFF. The full variable domain, its missing parts supplied by reference TRBV7-9 and TRBJ2-1, is DTGVSQNPRHKITKRGQNVTFRCDPISEHNRLYWYRQTLGQGPEFLTYFQNEAQLEKSRLLSDRFSAERPKGSFSTLEIQRTEQGDSAMYLCASSPPGLVTHNEQFFGPGTRLTVL.

This clonotype has ten or more counts. The chain combines TRBV7-9 with TRBJ2-1; D remains ambiguous. Trimming shortened V by 1 base and J by 9 bases, and 4 bases separated the two germline ends. The CDR3 is 11 residues long. From germline, CDR1 is SEHNR and CDR2 FQNEAQ (reference sequence). The CDR3 loop is CASSLVTEQFF. The CDR3 region has the DNA TGTGCCAGCAGCTTAGTCACTGAGCAGTTCTTC.

This clonotype was detected many times. The chain employs TRBV4-2 and TRBJ1-2; 9 positions agree with TRBD1. This CDR3 comprises 15 residues. With V trimmed by 0 bases and J by 4 bases, 3 bases remained unmatched. The germline gives CDR1 LGHNA, CDR2 YNFKEQ. In DNA, the CDR3 is TGTGCCAGCAGCCAAGAAACAGGGGGCCCCTATGGCTACACCTTC. It translates to CASSQETGGPYGYTF.

The V call is TRBV11-2, the J call TRBJ2-7, with 12 bases that match TRBD2. V dropped 4 bases and J dropped 4; count of bases not matched to a gene: 14. The germline V gene encodes CDR1 SGHAT and CDR2 FQNNGV. CDR3 length equals 18 residues. The CDR3 protein is CASSSRLAGEFVGYEQYF. The CDR3 DNA reads TGTGCCAGCAGCTCCCGACTAGCGGGAGAATTTGTCGGATACGAGCAGTACTTC.

Comments on this clonotype: This may be a read error, as it is one base from a much larger clone. The chain links TRBV20-1 to TRBJ2-2, with TRBD2 matching 12 bases. The germline CDR1 and CDR2 sequences are DFQATT and SNEGSKA (reference sequence). V lost 7 bases and J lost 4; bases outside the gene matches: 4. This CDR3 is built from 14 residues. CDR3 in amino acids: CSDLAGGRTGELFF. CDR3 nucleotide sequence: TGCAGTGATCTAGCGGGGGGGCGCACCGGGGAGCTGTTTTTT.

This clonotype showed up just once. The rearrangement links TRBV5-1 to TRBJ2-1, with D possibly matching TRBD1 (6 bases). V shed 0 bases and J shed 4 bases, with 20 bases lying between them. Germline CDR1 is SGHRS and CDR2 is YFSETQ. The length of the CDR3 is 18 residues. The DNA of the CDR3 is TGCGCCAGCAGCTTGGATCCCTTGGGGGCGGTGGGGTACAATGAGCAGTTCTTC. This codes for CASSLDPLGAVGYNEQFF.

This clonotype was counted between two and nine times. The chain has TRBV29-1 and TRBJ2-1; 12 nucleotides align to TRBD2. This CDR3 region has 15 residues. Germline V lookup: CDR1 SQVTM, CDR2 ANQGSEA. The J segment lost 9 bases and the V segment lost 5 bases, leaving 11 bases of the junction unmatched. Here the CDR3 DNA reads TGCAGCGTTCCCGAACTAGCGGGAGGAATAAGTGAGCAGTTCTTC. As protein: CSVPELAGGISEQFF.

The chain recombines TRBV20-1 with TRBJ2-7; D may be TRBD1 or TRBD2 (5 bases each). Trimming cost V 3 bases and J 1 base, with 10 bases left between them. Per germline, CDR1 DFQATT and CDR2 SNEGSKA (reference sequence). The CDR3 length is 13 residues. The CDR3 spells CSASGASSYEQYF. CDR3 nucleotide sequence: TGCAGTGCTAGCGGGGCCAGTTCCTACGAGCAGTACTTC.

The V call is TRBV20-1, the J call TRBJ2-3, with 10 nucleotides matching TRBD2. The CDR3 is made up of 16 amino acids. V was pared by 2 bases and J by 2 bases, with 7 bases of the junction left unmatched. CDR1 is DFQATT and CDR2 is SNEGSKA in the germline V gene (reference sequence). This CDR3 reads CSARQGTSAFTDTQYF. CDR3 DNA: TGCAGTGCTAGACAGGGGACTAGCGCATTCACAGATACGCAGTATTTT.

V usage is TRBV10-3 and J usage is TRBJ2-2, with 8 positions matching TRBD2. Germline CDR1 and CDR2: ENHRY and SYGVKD. Trimming removed 0 bases from V and 6 bases from J; junction bases left unmatched: 9. The CDR3 runs 17 residues. The CDR3 DNA follows: TGTGCCATCAGTGAGTCGTCAGCGGGGGTATATCCCGGGGAGCTGTTTTTT. Residues: CAISESSAGVYPGELFF.

This clonotype was detected only a few times. This rearrangement joins TRBV24-1 to TRBJ2-5; D remains ambiguous. Trimming pared 2 bases from V and 0 bases from J, leaving 12 bases between. The CDR3 runs 16 residues. Germline CDR1 and CDR2: KGHDR and SFDVKD. CDR3 in DNA: TGTGCCACCAGTGATTCTTCCCAGGCGTACCAAGAGACCCAGTACTTC. This sequence encodes CATSDSSQAYQETQYF.

In this sample, this clonotype turned up a few times. The chain combines TRBV12-3 or TRBV12-4 with TRBJ1-6; 7 nucleotides align to TRBD1. This CDR3 contains 13 residues. After removal of 6 bases from V and 9 bases from J, the junction contained 5 bases not matched to a gene. The chain's CDR3 is CASRSQGLSPLHF. CDR3 in DNA: TGTGCCAGCAGGTCACAGGGGCTTTCACCCCTCCACTTT.

J is TRBJ2-7 and V is TRBV5-1, with D tentatively TRBD2 (6 bases). This CDR3 contains 14 residues. Trimming took off 3 bases at V and 5 bases at J, with 15 bases between the two ends. Germline CDR1 reads SGHRS; CDR2 reads YFSETQ. The CDR3 sequence is CASSWAGLRDEQYF. DNA of the CDR3: TGCGCCAGCAGCTGGGCGGGATTAAGGGACGAGCAGTACTTC.

J is TRBJ2-2 and V is TRBV7-3; 7 nucleotides align to TRBD2. This CDR3 has 16 residues. After removal of 6 bases from V and 1 base from J, the junction contained 8 bases not matched to a gene. Germline loops: CDR1 SGHTA, CDR2 FQGTGA. The CDR3 region has the DNA TGTGCCAGCAGTTCCTCTAGCGGATTGAACACCGGGGAGCTGTTTTTT. Its protein is CASSSSSGLNTGELFF.

There are a few counts of this clonotype. For the CDR3, the DNA is TGTGCCAGCAGCCATTCCTGGACAGGGGGAAGGGGAGATACGCAGTATTTT. Protein product: CASSHSWTGGRGDTQYF. This chain joins TRBV12-3 or TRBV12-4 and TRBJ2-3; 10 bases align to TRBD1. This CDR3 has 17 residues. The ends lost 6 bases at V and 5 bases at J; junction bases unmatched: 14.